The present entry profiles one TCR beta chain with its context. Its specificity is not known. These data are taken from a study of CD8+CD57+ T cells in acquired aplastic anemia. Study findings and constraints: Shared by patients and controls, 25 to 35 CD8+ CDR3s were abundant in patients.

V lost 3 bases to trimming and J lost 2 bases, with 9 bases between them. CDR1 is SGHTA, CDR2 FQGTGA, per germline. CDR3 size: 14 residues. For CDR3 and TCR beta VDJ profiling, genomic DNA was the template used. From the reads, TCRdb called clonotypes with MiXCR, one entry per CDR3 protein. Among about 270,000 distinct CDR3 sequences, 56% were seen once, and the ten largest hold around 8%. The chain employs TRBV7-3 and TRBJ2-3; D remains ambiguous. Input material: sorted CD4+, CD8+, or CD8+CD57+ T cells (not recorded which) from PBMCs. The origin of this receptor is a human donor with severe aplastic anemia or a healthy control (not recorded which). The CDR3 bases are TGTGCCAGCAGCTTGACGCATTCCACAGATACGCAGTATTTT. Amino acids: CASSLTHSTDTQYF.